The rows below give T cell receptor beta chains drawn from one sample of a study of blood T cell repertoires in COVID-19. TCRdb's table, derived via immunoSEQ multiplex PCR, lists solely in-frame clones and lacks some. The table lists roughly 400,000 clones, nearly 90% of them singletons, with approximately 1.5% in the top ten. The sample comprised PBMCs or T cells enriched from blood (not recorded which). All receptors derive from a woman aged 25 to 45 who had recovered from COVID-19. The CDR3 runs from the conserved cysteine through the conserved F or W. A D gene is named only where the DNA matches it firmly. Rows may omit the clone size; those that give it use once, few, many or a size class.

clone size: -
V gene: TRBV5-1
CDR3 length: 14
J gene: TRBJ2-7
D gene: TRBD1
CDR3 DNA: TGCGCCAGCAGCTGGACAGGGGGCTCTTACGAGCAGTACTTC
CDR3 protein: CASSWTGGSYEQYF

clone size: -
V gene: TRBV2
CDR3 length: 12
J gene: TRBJ1-1
D gene: -
CDR3 DNA: TGTGCCAGCAGTCCTAGGAACACTGAAGCTTTCTTT
CDR3 protein: CASSPRNTEAFF

clone size: -
V gene: TRBV25-1
CDR3 length: 13
J gene: TRBJ1-2
D gene: TRBD1
CDR3 DNA: TGTGCCAGCAGCCCGACAGGGTCGCAGGGCTACACCTTC
CDR3 protein: CASSPTGSQGYTF

clone size: -
V gene: TRBV11-2
CDR3 length: 12
J gene: TRBJ2-7
D gene: TRBD1
CDR3 DNA: TGTGCCAGTAGCAGGGGGATGAACGAGCAGTACTTC
CDR3 protein: CASSRGMNEQYF

clone size: -
V gene: TRBV13
CDR3 length: 18
J gene: TRBJ1-2
D gene: -
CDR3 DNA: TGTGCCAGCAGCCTTGGCCGAATGAAACGACAGACCAACTATGGCTACACCTTC
CDR3 protein: CASSLGRMKRQTNYGYTF

clone size: -
V gene: TRBV5-1
CDR3 length: 15
J gene: TRBJ1-1
D gene: TRBD1
CDR3 DNA: TGCGCCAGCAGCTTGGACAGGGGGTCGGGCACTGAAGCTTTCTTT
CDR3 protein: CASSLDRGSGTEAFF

clone size: -
V gene: TRBV7-8
CDR3 length: 17
J gene: TRBJ2-6
D gene: -
CDR3 DNA: TGTGCCAGCAGCCCCGCGAGGCCGCTCTCTGGGGCCAACGTCCTGACTTTC
CDR3 protein: CASSPARPLSGANVLTF

clone size: once
V gene: TRBV5-1
CDR3 length: 13
J gene: TRBJ2-5
D gene: -
CDR3 DNA: TGCGCCAGCAGTCCGGGGTACCAAGAGACCCAGTACTTC
CDR3 protein: CASSPGYQETQYF

clone size: -
V gene: TRBV28
CDR3 length: 13
J gene: TRBJ1-6
D gene: -
CDR3 DNA: TGTGCCAGCAGTCCTTACTATAATTCACCCCTCCACTTT
CDR3 protein: CASSPYYNSPLHF

clone size: -
V gene: TRBV27
CDR3 length: 14
J gene: TRBJ1-1
D gene: TRBD1
CDR3 DNA: TGTGCCAGCAGTTTACCTAGGACAGGCAATGAAGCTTTCTTT
CDR3 protein: CASSLPRTGNEAFF

clone size: -
V gene: TRBV6-5
CDR3 length: 15
J gene: TRBJ1-2
D gene: TRBD1
CDR3 DNA: TGTGCCAGCAGGAAAAGGGACAGGGTTATCTATGGCTACACCTTC
CDR3 protein: CASRKRDRVIYGYTF

clone size: -
V gene: TRBV7-9
CDR3 length: 14
J gene: TRBJ2-7
D gene: -
CDR3 DNA: TGTGCCAGCAGCTTATGGGGCAGCCCCTACGAGCAGTACTTC
CDR3 protein: CASSLWGSPYEQYF

clone size: -
V gene: TRBV4-3
CDR3 length: 16
J gene: TRBJ1-4
D gene: -
CDR3 DNA: TGCGCCAGCAGCCAGGGTGCTAGTCCAACTAATGAAAAACTGTTTTTT
CDR3 protein: CASSQGASPTNEKLFF

clone size: -
V gene: TRBV7-2
CDR3 length: 16
J gene: TRBJ2-1
D gene: TRBD2
CDR3 DNA: TGTGCCAGCAGCACCTCACTAGCGGGAGGCTACAATGAGCAGTTCTTC
CDR3 protein: CASSTSLAGGYNEQFF

clone size: -
V gene: TRBV11-2
CDR3 length: 15
J gene: TRBJ1-4
D gene: -
CDR3 DNA: TGTGCCAGCAGCTTAGCGGGGTACACTAATGAAAAACTGTTTTTT
CDR3 protein: CASSLAGYTNEKLFF

clone size: -
V gene: TRBV18
CDR3 length: 14
J gene: TRBJ1-4
D gene: -
CDR3 DNA: TGTGCCAGCTCACCACTTCCGGGGTCTGAAAAACTGTTTTTT
CDR3 protein: CASSPLPGSEKLFF